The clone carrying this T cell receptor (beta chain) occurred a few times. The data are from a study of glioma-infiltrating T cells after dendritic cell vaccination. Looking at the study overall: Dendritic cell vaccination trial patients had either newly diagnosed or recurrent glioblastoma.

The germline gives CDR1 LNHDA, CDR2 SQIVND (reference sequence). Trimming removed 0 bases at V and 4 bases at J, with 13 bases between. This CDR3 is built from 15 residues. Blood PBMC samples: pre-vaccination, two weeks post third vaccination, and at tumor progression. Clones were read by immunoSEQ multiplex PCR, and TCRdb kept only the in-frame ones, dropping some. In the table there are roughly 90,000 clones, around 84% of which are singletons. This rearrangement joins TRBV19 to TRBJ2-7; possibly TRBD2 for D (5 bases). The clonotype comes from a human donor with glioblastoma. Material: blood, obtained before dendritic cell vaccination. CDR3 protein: CASSIDGDRRYEQYF. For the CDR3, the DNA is TGTGCCAGTAGTATAGACGGGGATAGGAGGTACGAGCAGTACTTC.